Listed below are T cell receptor beta chains from one sample, sequenced in a study of T cells in Graves' hyperthyroidism and ophthalmopathy. TCRdb re-called the multiplex PCR reads with MiXCR, one entry per CDR3 protein. The sample records roughly 630,000 distinct CDR3 sequences, less than 20% being singletons. The sample taken for sequencing was blood. These TCRs come from a woman between 25 and 40 years old with Graves' hyperthyroidism. CDR3s include the opening cysteine and the closing phenylalanine or tryptophan. Each record gives: J gene, D gene, clone size, V gene, CDR3 protein, CDR3 DNA. The D gene is left open where the match is weak. Not all rows give a size; the values are once, few, many and, for expanded clones, a class.

TRBJ2-6	TRBD2	.	TRBV7-9	CASSSIKPGLAGEGGANVLTF	TGTGCCAGCAGCTCTATAAAGCCCGGACTAGCGGGAGAGGGTGGGGCCAACGTCCTGACTTTC
TRBJ2-2	TRBD2	many	TRBV13	CASSFERGNTGELFF	TGTGCCAGCAGCTTTGAGCGGGGAAACACCGGGGAGCTGTTTTTT
TRBJ1-1	.	many	TRBV10-2	CARPTPEAQGHVGTEAFF	TGCGCCAGGCCCACCCCAGAGGCACAGGGACATGTGGGCACTGAAGCTTTCTTT
TRBJ2-1	.	few	TRBV7-6	CASRTGDGPYNEQFF	TGTGCCAGCAGGACAGGAGACGGACCCTACAATGAGCAGTTCTTC
TRBJ2-7	TRBD1	many	TRBV18	CASSSGTGHTYEQYF	TGTGCCAGCTCTTCCGGGACAGGTCATACCTACGAGCAGTACTTC
TRBJ2-3	.	.	TRBV15	CATSRDLQGGTDTQYF	TGTGCCACCAGCAGAGATTTACAGGGTGGCACAGATACGCAGTATTTT
TRBJ1-1	.	few	TRBV7-2	CASSARGGNTEAFF	TGTGCCAGCAGCGCCCGTGGAGGGAACACTGAAGCTTTCTTT
TRBJ2-3	TRBD2	.	TRBV20-1	CSAGLLAGATDTQYF	TGCAGTGCTGGACTACTAGCGGGAGCCACAGATACGCAGTATTTT
TRBJ1-5	TRBD1	few	TRBV6-1	CASSRQSPGTGDNQPQHF	TGTGCCAGCAGTCGCCAAAGCCCCGGGACAGGGGACAATCAGCCCCAGCATTTT
TRBJ2-7	.	many	TRBV19	CATYRESPYEQYF	TGTGCCACCTACAGGGAATCACCCTACGAGCAGTACTTC
TRBJ2-2	.	many	TRBV5-5	CASSGSNTGELFF	TGTGCCAGCAGTGGCTCGAACACCGGGGAGCTGTTTTTT
TRBJ1-1	.	many	TRBV18	CASSPSDTNTEAFF	TGTGCCAGCTCACCTTCGGACACCAACACTGAAGCTTTCTTT
TRBJ2-7	.	few	TRBV6-5	CASSYVAIHEQYF	TGTGCCAGCAGTTACGTTGCGATCCACGAGCAGTACTTC
TRBJ2-5	.	many	TRBV11-2	CASSPGTAGQETQYF	TGTGCCAGCAGCCCCGGGACCGCAGGACAAGAGACCCAGTACTTC
TRBJ2-1	TRBD2	many	TRBV27	CASTPKGLAGYNEQFF	TGTGCCAGCACTCCAAAAGGTTTAGCGGGGTACAATGAGCAGTTCTTC
TRBJ1-1	.	many	TRBV5-1	CASSSTGRGRKTEAFF	TGCGCCAGCAGCTCCACCGGGAGGGGCCGAAAGACTGAAGCTTTCTTT
TRBJ2-3	.	many	TRBV28	CASSYKRTQDGIDTQYF	TGTGCCAGCAGCTACAAAAGGACTCAGGACGGTATAGATACGCAGTATTTT
TRBJ2-3	.	many	TRBV2	CASRRMDTQYF	TGTGCCAGCAGGCGTATGGATACGCAGTATTTT